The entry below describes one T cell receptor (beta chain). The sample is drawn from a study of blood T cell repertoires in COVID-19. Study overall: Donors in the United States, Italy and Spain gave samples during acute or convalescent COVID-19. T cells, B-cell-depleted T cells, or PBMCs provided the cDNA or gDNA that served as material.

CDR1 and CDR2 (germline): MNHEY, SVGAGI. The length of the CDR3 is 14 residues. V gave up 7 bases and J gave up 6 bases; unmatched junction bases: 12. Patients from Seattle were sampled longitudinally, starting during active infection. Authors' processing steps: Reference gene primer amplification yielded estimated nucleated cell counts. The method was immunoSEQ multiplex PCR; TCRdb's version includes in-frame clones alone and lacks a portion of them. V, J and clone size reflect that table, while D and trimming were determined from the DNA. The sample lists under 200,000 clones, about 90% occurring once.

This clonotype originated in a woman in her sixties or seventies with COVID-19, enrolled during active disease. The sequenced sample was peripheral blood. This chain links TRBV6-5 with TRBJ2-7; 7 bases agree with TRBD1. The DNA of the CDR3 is TGTGCCAGCATTATTAAGACAGGGCTTTTCGAGCAGTACTTC. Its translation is CASIIKTGLFEQYF.